The following is a T cell receptor (beta chain) sequence with its context. The sample belongs to a study of tumor-infiltrating lymphocytes in localized non-small cell lung cancer. V gave up 4 bases and J gave up 0 bases, with 12 bases separating them. The CDR3 has 14 amino acids. From germline, CDR1 is SQVTM and CDR2 ANQGSEA. Produced via immunoSEQ multiplex PCR; TCRdb's table is partial and in-frame only. The repertoire holds 11,000 to 15,000 clones, with 68% as singletons. Specimen: uninvolved lung tissue not adjacent to the tumor. The chain links TRBV29-1 to TRBJ1-2; D remains unclear. This TCR was recovered from a human donor with non-small cell lung cancer. CDR3 DNA sequence: TGCAGCGTTGGAACAGCCCGGGCTAACTATGGCTACACCTTC. Translating it yields CSVGTARANYGYTF.